This T cell receptor (beta chain) was recovered during a study of blood T cell repertoires in COVID-19 (dated by TCRdb to between 2020 and 2021). Background for the entire study: The collaborator samples originated in the United States, Italy and Spain and spanned the acute and convalescent phases of COVID-19. HLA class I and class II types, where available, came from metadata supplied by the sample provider rather than from assay-based typing. A freely available public database, intended as a resource for researchers studying the immune response to SARS-CoV-2, is where the repertoires were released. The prospective study material was composed of cDNA or gDNA derived from T cells, B-cell-depleted T cells, or PBMCs. Deeply sampled blood TCRbeta repertoires from subjects exposed to, actively infected with, or recovered from COVID-19 were included in the dataset. Nearly every sample came with metadata listing a de-identified subject ID, COVID-19 status, age in years and sex. The samples were drawn from the first 160 participants of the ongoing ImmuneRACE study and from about 1,200 subjects provided by 6 global collaborators. Results the study describes overall, beyond this receptor: The quantity of clinical and demographic metadata differed by source and by participant and was supplied without curation.

TCRbeta CDR3 regions were amplified from genomic DNA using the immunoSEQ Assay, a bias-controlled multiplex PCR. The published analysis was carried out like this. Within the assay, amplification of reference gene primers was used to estimate how many nucleated cells each sample contained. To quantify the absolute abundance of each unique TCRbeta CDR3 rearrangement, sequence reads were collapsed and filtered. Productive Simpson clonality was computed per sample as the square root of Simpson's diversity index over productive rearrangements. In TCRdb, the immuneACCESS table is reduced to in-frame sequences with V and J assigned. These tables do not hold every clone; where another copy was compared, an unresolved V gene accounts for under half, and the others remain unexplained. Clonal size and the V and J genes are those of that table, whereas D and trimming came from the DNA. Here the sample has around 200,000 clones; roughly 90% occur a single time. Of the sample, 10% falls within the top ten clones.

Participants in the prospective study were aged about 18 to 95 years, lived in 24 United States geographic areas, and enrolled through a virtual design. To assign participants to cohorts, the prospective study relied on clinical history that participants themselves reported in a screening survey and a study questionnaire. In the prospective study, mobile phlebotomists collected whole blood, serum and a nasopharyngeal or oropharyngeal swab from each participant. Participants in the prospective study had the option to provide additional blood draws and questionnaires over an approximately 2-month period. Before DNA extraction, blood samples from the prospective study were shipped at room temperature or frozen. Worth noting for this clone: Its antigen is unknown. No much larger clone is present one base from it, and per-base qualities are unavailable.

Including cysteine and phenylalanine, the CDR3 has 14 amino acids. The CDR3 DNA has 42 bases and is translated from base 1. A distance of 9 bases separates the germline ends of V and J, which lose 0 bases and 4 bases respectively. The germline V gene (reference sequence) provides CDR1 GTSNPN and CDR2 SVGIG. The sequence came from a man between 18 and 35 years old with acute COVID-19. Sequenced material: PBMCs or T cells enriched from blood (not recorded which). The rearranged chain carries TRBV30 and TRBJ2-2; possibly the D gene is TRBD2, per 5 matching bases. This receptor carries the CDR3 CAWSVLGGTGELFF. The nucleotide sequence is given as TGTGCCTGGAGTGTACTAGGAGGCACCGGGGAGCTGTTTTTT. Outside the CDR3, residues come from the reference TRBV30 and TRBJ2-2 proteins, so the full variable domain is: SQTIHQWPATLVQPVGSPLSLECTVEGTSNPNLYWYRQAAGRGLQLLFYSVGIGQISSEVPQNLSASRPQDRQFILSSKKLLLSDSGFYLCAWSVLGGTGELFFGEGSRLTVL.